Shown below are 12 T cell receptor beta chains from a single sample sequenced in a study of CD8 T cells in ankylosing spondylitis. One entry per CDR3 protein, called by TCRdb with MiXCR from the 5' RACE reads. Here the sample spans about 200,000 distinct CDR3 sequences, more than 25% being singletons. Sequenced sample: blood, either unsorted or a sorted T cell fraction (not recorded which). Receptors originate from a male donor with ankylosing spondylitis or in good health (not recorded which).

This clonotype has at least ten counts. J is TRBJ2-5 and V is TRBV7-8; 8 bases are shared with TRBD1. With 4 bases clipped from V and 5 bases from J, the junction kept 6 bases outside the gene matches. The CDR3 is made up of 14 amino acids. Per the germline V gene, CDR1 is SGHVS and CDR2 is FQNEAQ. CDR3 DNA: TGTGCCAGCAGCTACGACAGGGGTAGGGAGACCCAGTACTTC. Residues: CASSYDRGRETQYF.

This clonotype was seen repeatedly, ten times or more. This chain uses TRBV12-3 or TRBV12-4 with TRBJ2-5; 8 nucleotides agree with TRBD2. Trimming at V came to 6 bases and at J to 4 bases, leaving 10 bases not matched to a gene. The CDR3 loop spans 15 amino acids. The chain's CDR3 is CASRRTAGALETQYF. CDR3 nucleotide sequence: TGTGCCAGCAGGAGAACAGCGGGAGCCCTAGAGACCCAGTACTTC.

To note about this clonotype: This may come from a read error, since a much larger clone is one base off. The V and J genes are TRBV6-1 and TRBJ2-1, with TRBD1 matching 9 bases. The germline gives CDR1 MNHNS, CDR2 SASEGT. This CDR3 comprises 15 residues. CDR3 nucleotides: TGTGCCAGCAGCCCCGGGACAGGGAGGAACAATAAGCAGTTCTTC. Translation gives CASSPGTGRNNKQFF.

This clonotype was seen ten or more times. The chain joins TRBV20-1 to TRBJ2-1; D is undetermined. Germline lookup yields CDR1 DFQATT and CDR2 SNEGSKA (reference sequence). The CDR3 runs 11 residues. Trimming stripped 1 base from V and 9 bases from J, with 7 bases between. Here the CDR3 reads CSARGYVEQFF. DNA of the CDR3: TGCAGTGCTAGAGGATACGTTGAGCAGTTCTTC.

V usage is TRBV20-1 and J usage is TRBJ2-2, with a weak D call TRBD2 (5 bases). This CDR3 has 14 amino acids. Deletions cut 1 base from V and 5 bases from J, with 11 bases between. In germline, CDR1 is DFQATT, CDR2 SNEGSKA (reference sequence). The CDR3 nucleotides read TGCAGTGCTAGAGTCAGCCGGGAAACCGGGGAGCTGTTTTTT. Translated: CSARVSRETGELFF.

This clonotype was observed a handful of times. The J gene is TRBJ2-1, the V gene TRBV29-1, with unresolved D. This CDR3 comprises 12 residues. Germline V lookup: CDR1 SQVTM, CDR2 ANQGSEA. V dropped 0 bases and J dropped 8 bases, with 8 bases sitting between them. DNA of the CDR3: TGCAGCGTTGAAGATGGAAAGGATGAGCAGTTCTTC. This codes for CSVEDGKDEQFF.

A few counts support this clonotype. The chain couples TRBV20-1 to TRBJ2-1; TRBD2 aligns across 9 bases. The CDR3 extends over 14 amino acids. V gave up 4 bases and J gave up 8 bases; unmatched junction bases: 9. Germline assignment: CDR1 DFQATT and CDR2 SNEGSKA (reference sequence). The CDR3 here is CSANGAGGADEQFF. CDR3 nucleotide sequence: TGCAGTGCTAACGGCGCGGGAGGGGCCGATGAGCAGTTCTTC.

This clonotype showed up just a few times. CDR3 sequence reads: CSAKEKDRRTGELFF. Written as DNA, the CDR3 is TGCAGTGCCAAAGAGAAGGACCGTAGGACCGGGGAGCTGTTTTTT. The V and J genes are TRBV20-1 and TRBJ2-2, with D hard to call. Germline V CDR1 and CDR2: DFQATT, SNEGSKA (reference sequence). The CDR3 covers 15 residues. V lost 6 bases, J lost 5 bases, and 19 bases lay in between.

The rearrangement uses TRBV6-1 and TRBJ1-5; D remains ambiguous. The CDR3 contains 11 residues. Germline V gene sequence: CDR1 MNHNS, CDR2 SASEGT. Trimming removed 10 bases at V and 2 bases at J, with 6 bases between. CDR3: CATDRNQPQHF. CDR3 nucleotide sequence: TGTGCCACGGACCGCAATCAGCCCCAGCATTTT.

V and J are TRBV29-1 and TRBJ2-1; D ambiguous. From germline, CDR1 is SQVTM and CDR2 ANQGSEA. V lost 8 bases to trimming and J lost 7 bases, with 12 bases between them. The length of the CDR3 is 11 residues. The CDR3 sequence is CSIVPQNEQFF. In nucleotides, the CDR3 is TGCAGCATCGTCCCGCAGAATGAGCAGTTCTTC.

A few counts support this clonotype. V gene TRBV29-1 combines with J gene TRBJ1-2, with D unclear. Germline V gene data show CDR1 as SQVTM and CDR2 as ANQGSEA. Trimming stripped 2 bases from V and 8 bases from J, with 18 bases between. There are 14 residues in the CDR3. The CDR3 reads CSVERREGFDGYTF. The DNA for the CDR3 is TGCAGCGTTGAAAGGCGGGAAGGGTTCGACGGCTACACCTTC.

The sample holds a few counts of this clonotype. CDR3 coding DNA: TGCAGCGTTAGTGGGGGACTAGGCGAGCAGTACTTC. Translating it yields CSVSGGLGEQYF. The chain combines TRBV29-1 with TRBJ2-7, with TRBD2 matching 8 bases. The ends lost 5 bases at V and 6 bases at J; junction bases unmatched: 6. This CDR3 has 12 amino acids. Germline-derived CDR1 and CDR2 are SQVTM and ANQGSEA.